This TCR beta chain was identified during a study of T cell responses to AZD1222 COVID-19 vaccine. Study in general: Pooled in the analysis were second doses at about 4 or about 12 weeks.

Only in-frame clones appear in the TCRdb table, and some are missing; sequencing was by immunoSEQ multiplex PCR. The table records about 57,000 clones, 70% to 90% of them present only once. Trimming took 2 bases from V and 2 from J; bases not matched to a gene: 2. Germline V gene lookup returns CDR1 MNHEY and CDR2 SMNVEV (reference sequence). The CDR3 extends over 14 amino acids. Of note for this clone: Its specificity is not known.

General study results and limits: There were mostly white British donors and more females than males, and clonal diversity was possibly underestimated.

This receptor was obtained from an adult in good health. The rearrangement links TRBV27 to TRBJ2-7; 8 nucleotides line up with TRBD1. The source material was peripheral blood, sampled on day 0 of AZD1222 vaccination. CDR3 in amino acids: CASSLRTGTYEQYF. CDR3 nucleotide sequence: TGTGCCAGCAGTTTAAGGACAGGGACCTACGAGCAGTACTTC.